This TCR beta chain was sequenced in a study of T cell responses to AZD1222 COVID-19 vaccine. Assay: immunoSEQ multiplex PCR; the TCRdb copy retains only in-frame clones and omits some. The sample has roughly 80,000 clones; 88% are singletons. Study observations and caveats: Donors in the cohort were predominantly white British and more often female, and clonal diversity was possibly underestimated.

To note about this clone: The antigen is undetermined.

This CDR3 comprises 16 residues. Unmatched junction bases numbered 4, after V lost 5 bases and J lost 0 bases. Germline lookup yields CDR1 LNHDA and CDR2 SQIVND (reference sequence). This sequence originates from an adult in good health. The chain joins TRBV19 to TRBJ2-3; 11 nucleotides match TRBD2. Sequencing was performed on peripheral blood, taken on day 0 of MenACWY control vaccination. CDR3 loop: CASSLLAGASTDTQYF. The DNA for the CDR3 is TGTGCCAGTAGTCTACTAGCGGGGGCTAGCACAGATACGCAGTATTTT.